Below are 3 T cell receptor beta chains sequenced from a single sample in a study of regulatory T cells in long-lasting Graves disease. CDR3 regions were amplified by Arm-PCR using iRepertoire HTBI primers to build TCR beta libraries. TCRdb passed the multiplex PCR reads through MiXCR, listing each CDR3 protein once. The sample lists around 420,000 distinct CDR3 sequences; 15% to 18% were seen once. Time point here: newly diagnosed GD, antithyroid drugs for less than 3 months. After RNA was extracted from PBMCs, the TCR library was made from it. The sequences come from peripheral blood mononuclear cells (PBMCs), collected at new diagnosis, from a patient treated with antithyroid drugs. These receptors were collected from a female donor with Graves disease.

The table lists this clonotype with many counts. The chain employs TRBV18 and TRBJ1-2; D unresolved. Trimming shortened V by 6 bases and J by 4 bases, and 9 bases separated the two germline ends. From germline, CDR1 is KGHSH and CDR2 LQKENI. The CDR3 is 12 residues long. The CDR3 DNA reads as TGTGCCAGCTCTGAGGATCCCTATGGCTACACCTTC. Protein sequence: CASSEDPYGYTF.

This clonotype was observed many times. The CDR3 is CASSPDPSFGYTF. The CDR3, as DNA: TGTGCCAGCAGCCCCGATCCATCCTTTGGCTACACCTTC. The chain has TRBV7-2 and TRBJ1-2; D unclear. This CDR3 contains 13 residues. Germline V gene sequence: CDR1 SGHTA, CDR2 FQGNSA. Deletions cut 5 bases from V and 7 bases from J, with 14 bases between.

This clonotype has a handful of counts. The chain uses TRBV30 and TRBJ1-2; D is ambiguous. V lost 1 base and J 6 bases, leaving 6 bases between the germline ends. This CDR3 comprises 11 residues. CDR1 is GTSNPN and CDR2 is SVGIG in the germline V gene (reference sequence). The CDR3 sequence: CAWSGTNGYTF. As DNA, the CDR3 is TGTGCCTGGAGTGGCACTAATGGCTACACCTTC.